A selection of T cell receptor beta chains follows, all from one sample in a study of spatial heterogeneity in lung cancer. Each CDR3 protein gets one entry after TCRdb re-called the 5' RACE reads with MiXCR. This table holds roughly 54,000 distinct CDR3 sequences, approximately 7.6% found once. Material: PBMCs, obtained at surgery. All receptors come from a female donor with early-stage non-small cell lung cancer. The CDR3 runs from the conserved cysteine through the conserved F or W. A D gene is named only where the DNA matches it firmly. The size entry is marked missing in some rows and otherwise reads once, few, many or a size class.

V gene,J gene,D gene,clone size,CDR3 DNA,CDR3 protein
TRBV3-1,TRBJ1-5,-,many,TGTGCCAGCAGCCAATCCGCCGGGAATCAGCCCCAGCATTTT,CASSQSAGNQPQHF
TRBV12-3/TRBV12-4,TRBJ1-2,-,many,TGTGCCAGCAGCCAGACTTCAACGCGTGGCTACACCTTC,CASSQTSTRGYTF
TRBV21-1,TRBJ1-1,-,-,TGTGCCAGCAGCATCCGACAGGGGAACACTGAAGCTTTCTTT,CASSIRQGNTEAFF
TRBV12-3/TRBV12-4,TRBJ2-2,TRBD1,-,TGTGCCAGCAGGACCGGGACAGTGAACACCGGGGAGCTGTTTTTT,CASRTGTVNTGELFF
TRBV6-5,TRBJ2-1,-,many,TGTGCCAGCAGTTACTCGAGAAATGAGCAGTTCTTC,CASSYSRNEQFF
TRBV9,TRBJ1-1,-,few,TGTGCCAGCAGCGTAGCCACGAACACTGAAGCTTTCTTT,CASSVATNTEAFF
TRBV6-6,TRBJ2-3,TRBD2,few,TGTGCCAGCACCCTAGCGGGGCGCACAGATACGCAGTATTTT,CASTLAGRTDTQYF
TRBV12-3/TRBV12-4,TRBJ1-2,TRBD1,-,TGTGCCAGCAGTTTAAACCCAGGGACAGAGCGCTTGGGAGGCTACACCTTC,CASSLNPGTERLGGYTF
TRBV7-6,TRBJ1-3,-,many,TGTGCCAGCAGCCGGACGGTCACAAGGCCTGGAAACACCATATATTTT,CASSRTVTRPGNTIYF
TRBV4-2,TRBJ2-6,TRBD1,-,TGTGCCAGCAGCCAGGGACAGGGGAGCTCTGGGGCCAACGTCCTGACTTTC,CASSQGQGSSGANVLTF